What follows are 10 T cell receptor beta chains derived from one specimen sequenced in a study of graft-versus-host responses after intestinal transplantation. No cognate antigen is known for these TCRs. Assay: immunoSEQ multiplex PCR; the TCRdb copy retains only in-frame clones and omits some. The table records about 120,000 clones, roughly 95% of them present only once. The sequences come from unstimulated CD8+ T cells sorted from spleen or lymph node cells, collected before intestinal transplant. These receptors all stem from a human donor who received an intestinal transplant.

J is TRBJ2-7 and V is TRBV6-1, with 7 positions matching TRBD1. Germline-derived CDR1 and CDR2 are MNHNS and SASEGT. J gave up 6 bases and V 6 bases, and 11 bases lay outside the gene matches. This CDR3 is built from 14 residues. The CDR3 loop reads CASRIGQEVGEQYF. The CDR3 DNA is TGTGCCAGCAGAATTGGACAGGAAGTCGGCGAGCAGTACTTC.

The gene calls are TRBV7-9 and TRBJ2-2; the D call may be TRBD1 or TRBD2 (6 bases each). Germline CDR1 and CDR2: SEHNR and FQNEAQ (reference sequence). V was pared by 5 bases and J by 6 bases, with 16 bases between. The CDR3 spans 15 residues. The CDR3 loop is CASSLGGHFSGELFF. In DNA, the CDR3 is TGTGCCAGCAGCCTGGGGGGACACTTCTCCGGGGAGCTGTTTTTT.

The chain has TRBV10-3 and TRBJ2-1; D perhaps matches TRBD2 (6 bases). Germline V gives CDR1 ENHRY, CDR2 SYGVKD. The CDR3 contains 17 residues. V lost 0 bases and J 2 bases, leaving 14 bases between the germline ends. The DNA of the CDR3 is TGTGCCATCAGTGAGTCGATCTCGGGAGTTCCCTACAATGAGCAGTTCTTC. Its protein is CAISESISGVPYNEQFF.

CDR3 sequence: CASSLAANTGELFF. The DNA for the CDR3 is TGTGCCAGCAGCTTAGCGGCGAACACCGGGGAGCTGTTTTTT. The V gene is TRBV13, the J gene TRBJ2-2, with unresolved D. Trimming stripped 1 base from V and 0 bases from J, with 3 bases between. Germline V CDR1 and CDR2: PRHDT, FYEKMQ (reference sequence). This CDR3 has 14 residues.

The rearrangement joins TRBV28 to TRBJ2-7; D possibly corresponds to TRBD1 (6 bases). CDR1 and CDR2 (germline): MDHEN, SYDVKM. The CDR3 has 12 residues. Between the trimmed V and J ends, which lost 4 bases and 6 bases, there was a span of 10 bases. CDR3 in amino acids: CASSWDTLEQYF. CDR3 DNA sequence: TGTGCCAGCAGTTGGGACACCCTCGAGCAGTACTTC.

This clone has just one count. The rearrangement uses TRBV28 and TRBJ2-5, with TRBD2 identical over 8 bases. The DNA matches TRBJ2-7 better at its end, which makes the J call doubtful. The CDR3 is 17 amino acids. Germline CDR1 and CDR2: MDHEN and SYDVKM. This CDR3 reads CASSLSLSLAGTYEQYF. For the CDR3, the DNA is TGTGCCAGCAGTTTATCCCTTAGTTTAGCGGGGACCTACGAGCAGTACTTC.

The chain joins TRBV30 to TRBJ2-7; D assignment may be TRBD1 or TRBD2 (5 bases each). Germline CDR1 GTSNPN, CDR2 SVGIG (reference sequence). V lost 2 bases to trimming and J lost 7 bases, with 15 bases between them. The CDR3 consists of 13 residues. For the CDR3, the DNA is TGTGCCTGGAGTCGGGGCCCGACGGGAGAGCAGTACTTC. It specifies CAWSRGPTGEQYF.

The gene calls are TRBV6-5 and TRBJ2-3, with no clear D. Germline CDR1 reads MNHEY; CDR2 reads SVGAGI. V lost 0 bases, J lost 6 bases, and 7 bases lay in between. This CDR3 comprises 13 residues. The CDR3 region has the DNA TGTGCCAGCAGTTACTCTCAAGGGGATACGCAGTATTTT. Translated, it gives CASSYSQGDTQYF.

The chain links TRBV19 to TRBJ1-5, with 9 positions matching TRBD1. The CDR3 is 18 residues long. Germline CDR1 is LNHDA and CDR2 is SQIVND (reference sequence). V dropped 3 bases and J dropped 2; count of bases not matched to a gene: 11. The CDR3: CASSIPGQGMRGNQPQHF. CDR3 coding DNA: TGTGCCAGTAGTATCCCCGGACAGGGGATGCGTGGCAATCAGCCCCAGCATTTT.

V and J are TRBV28 and TRBJ1-1; D possibly corresponds to TRBD1 (5 bases). CDR1 and CDR2 (germline): MDHEN, SYDVKM. This CDR3 is built from 14 residues. Trimming stripped 5 bases from V and 3 bases from J, with 13 bases between. The CDR3 nucleotides read TGTGCCAGCAGTCTAACCGGGACGTACACTGAAGCTTTCTTT. Translated, it gives CASSLTGTYTEAFF.